These T cell receptor beta chains were read from a single sample in a study of blood T cell repertoires in COVID-19. Produced via immunoSEQ multiplex PCR; TCRdb's table is partial and in-frame only. This table holds 200,000 or so clones, around four fifths found once. The sequencing input was peripheral blood. All receptors come from a human donor in a cohort sampled during active COVID-19. CDR3s include the opening cysteine and the closing phenylalanine or tryptophan. The D gene is left open where the match is weak. Size is omitted from some rows. Given values are once, few, many or a class for expanded clones.

j_call: TRBJ1-1; d_call: NA; v_call: TRBV5-1; clone_size: once; cdr3_aa: CASSLWQNTEAFF; cdr3_nt: TGCGCCAGCAGTCTTTGGCAGAACACTGAAGCTTTCTTT
j_call: TRBJ2-5; d_call: TRBD1; v_call: TRBV7-8; clone_size: NA; cdr3_aa: CASSLGVPGQGGRQETQYF; cdr3_nt: TGTGCCAGCAGCTTAGGGGTCCCGGGACAGGGAGGGCGCCAAGAGACCCAGTACTTC
j_call: TRBJ1-3; d_call: NA; v_call: TRBV5-8; clone_size: NA; cdr3_aa: CASSAGVNTIYF; cdr3_nt: TGTGCCAGCAGCGCCGGGGTTAACACCATATATTTT
j_call: TRBJ2-1; d_call: NA; v_call: TRBV5-5; clone_size: NA; cdr3_aa: CASSQARTSYNEQFF; cdr3_nt: TGTGCCAGCAGCCAGGCCCGTACATCCTACAATGAGCAGTTCTTC
j_call: TRBJ1-2; d_call: NA; v_call: TRBV5-4; clone_size: once; cdr3_aa: CASSELQAIYGYTF; cdr3_nt: TGTGCCAGCAGCGAACTACAGGCGATCTATGGCTACACCTTC
j_call: TRBJ2-1; d_call: TRBD2; v_call: TRBV25-1; clone_size: NA; cdr3_aa: CASTGVGGEFF; cdr3_nt: TGTGCCAGCACTGGGGTGGGAGGGGAGTTCTTC
j_call: TRBJ1-2; d_call: NA; v_call: TRBV5-1; clone_size: NA; cdr3_aa: CASSETAGPGEGYTF; cdr3_nt: TGCGCCAGCAGCGAAACCGCCGGACCCGGGGAGGGCTACACCTTC
j_call: TRBJ2-7; d_call: NA; v_call: TRBV19; clone_size: NA; cdr3_aa: CASSPRRGFVNEQYF; cdr3_nt: TGTGCCAGTAGTCCCCGCCGGGGTTTCGTCAACGAGCAGTACTTC
j_call: TRBJ1-2; d_call: NA; v_call: TRBV12-3/TRBV12-4; clone_size: NA; cdr3_aa: CASSFVQGNGYTF; cdr3_nt: TGTGCCAGCAGTTTTGTACAGGGAAATGGCTACACCTTC
j_call: TRBJ2-7; d_call: TRBD1; v_call: TRBV3-1/TRBV3-2; clone_size: NA; cdr3_aa: CASSPWSGGVSHEQYF; cdr3_nt: TGTGCCAGCAGCCCTTGGTCAGGGGGCGTTTCCCACGAGCAGTACTTC
j_call: TRBJ2-3; d_call: TRBD1; v_call: TRBV10-3; clone_size: NA; cdr3_aa: CAMSPSRGRLDTQYF; cdr3_nt: TGTGCCATGTCGCCCTCCAGGGGGCGCTTAGATACGCAGTATTTT
j_call: TRBJ1-6; d_call: TRBD1; v_call: TRBV27; clone_size: NA; cdr3_aa: CASGRGPDRGVSPLHF; cdr3_nt: TGTGCCAGCGGGCGGGGCCCAGACAGGGGTGTTTCACCCCTCCACTTT
j_call: TRBJ1-6; d_call: NA; v_call: TRBV19; clone_size: once; cdr3_aa: CASKGVNSPLHF; cdr3_nt: TGTGCCAGTAAAGGGGTAAACTCACCCCTCCACTTT
j_call: TRBJ1-1; d_call: NA; v_call: TRBV7-9; clone_size: NA; cdr3_aa: CASSFLGGDTEAFF; cdr3_nt: TGTGCCAGCAGCTTTCTCGGGGGGGACACTGAAGCTTTCTTT
j_call: TRBJ1-3; d_call: NA; v_call: TRBV7-9; clone_size: NA; cdr3_aa: CASSRDTLQGNTIYF; cdr3_nt: TGTGCCAGCAGCCGGGACACACTGCAGGGAAACACCATATATTTT
j_call: TRBJ1-4; d_call: NA; v_call: TRBV10-3; clone_size: NA; cdr3_aa: CAISGQSNEKLFF; cdr3_nt: TGTGCCATCAGTGGCCAGTCTAATGAAAAACTGTTTTTT
j_call: TRBJ1-2; d_call: NA; v_call: TRBV2; clone_size: NA; cdr3_aa: CASSEAPDSPRGYTF; cdr3_nt: TGTGCCAGCAGTGAAGCGCCTGACAGTCCGCGTGGCTACACCTTC
j_call: TRBJ2-5; d_call: TRBD1; v_call: TRBV2; clone_size: NA; cdr3_aa: CASAQGAGETQYF; cdr3_nt: TGTGCCAGCGCGCAGGGGGCAGGCGAGACCCAGTACTTC
j_call: TRBJ1-1; d_call: NA; v_call: TRBV7-9; clone_size: NA; cdr3_aa: CASSLARGNTEAFF; cdr3_nt: TGTGCCAGCAGCTTAGCTAGGGGGAACACTGAAGCTTTCTTT
j_call: TRBJ1-1; d_call: NA; v_call: TRBV5-6; clone_size: NA; cdr3_aa: CASSLGYWAPTEAFF; cdr3_nt: TGTGCCAGCAGCTTGGGGTATTGGGCCCCCACTGAAGCTTTCTTT
j_call: TRBJ2-6; d_call: NA; v_call: TRBV21-1; clone_size: NA; cdr3_aa: CASSKARVGGLAGANVLTF; cdr3_nt: TGTGCCAGCAGCAAAGCCAGGGTAGGGGGCCTAGCTGGGGCCAACGTCCTGACTTTC
j_call: TRBJ2-3; d_call: NA; v_call: TRBV2; clone_size: once; cdr3_aa: CASRWADSRTDTQYF; cdr3_nt: TGTGCCAGCCGGTGGGCCGACAGCAGGACAGATACGCAGTATTTT
j_call: TRBJ2-1; d_call: NA; v_call: TRBV28; clone_size: NA; cdr3_aa: CASSLAVNEQFF; cdr3_nt: TGTGCCAGCAGTTTAGCAGTAAATGAGCAGTTCTTC
j_call: TRBJ1-3; d_call: NA; v_call: TRBV15; clone_size: NA; cdr3_aa: CATSRDLGVGNTIYF; cdr3_nt: TGTGCCACCAGCAGAGATCTGGGCGTCGGAAACACCATATATTTT
j_call: TRBJ1-4; d_call: TRBD1; v_call: TRBV9; clone_size: NA; cdr3_aa: CASSVTTGGFATNEKLFF; cdr3_nt: TGTGCCAGCAGCGTAACGACAGGGGGGTTTGCAACTAATGAAAAACTGTTTTTT
j_call: TRBJ2-3; d_call: NA; v_call: TRBV7-9; clone_size: NA; cdr3_aa: CASSPGDISTTDTQYF; cdr3_nt: TGTGCCAGCAGCCCGGGGGATATCTCCACCACAGATACGCAGTATTTT
j_call: TRBJ2-5; d_call: NA; v_call: TRBV6-6; clone_size: NA; cdr3_aa: CASSDHPGETQYF; cdr3_nt: TGTGCCAGCAGTGACCATCCGGGTGAGACCCAGTACTTC
j_call: TRBJ2-1; d_call: TRBD1; v_call: TRBV10-2; clone_size: NA; cdr3_aa: CASREDRDFYNEQFF; cdr3_nt: TGCGCCAGCAGAGAGGACAGGGATTTCTACAATGAGCAGTTCTTC
j_call: TRBJ1-4; d_call: NA; v_call: TRBV6-5; clone_size: NA; cdr3_aa: CASNRDRIEKLFF; cdr3_nt: TGTGCCAGCAACAGAGACAGGATTGAAAAACTGTTTTTT
j_call: TRBJ1-1; d_call: NA; v_call: TRBV7-9; clone_size: NA; cdr3_aa: CASSSPPRVGEMNTEAFF; cdr3_nt: TGTGCCAGCAGCTCGCCACCCCGCGTCGGAGAAATGAACACTGAAGCTTTCTTT
j_call: TRBJ1-1; d_call: NA; v_call: TRBV30; clone_size: NA; cdr3_aa: CAWSPLRNTEAFF; cdr3_nt: TGTGCCTGGAGTCCTCTACGGAACACTGAAGCTTTCTTT
j_call: TRBJ2-1; d_call: TRBD2; v_call: TRBV27; clone_size: NA; cdr3_aa: CASSSTPPERGNEQFF; cdr3_nt: TGTGCCAGCAGTTCCACCCCACCGGAGCGGGGCAATGAGCAGTTCTTC
j_call: TRBJ2-3; d_call: TRBD2; v_call: TRBV3-1/TRBV3-2; clone_size: NA; cdr3_aa: CASSQRAGGHNTQYF; cdr3_nt: TGTGCCAGCAGCCAAAGGGCGGGGGGGCATAATACGCAGTATTTT
j_call: TRBJ2-1; d_call: NA; v_call: TRBV6-1; clone_size: NA; cdr3_aa: CASSERYNEQFF; cdr3_nt: TGTGCCAGCAGTGAACGGTACAATGAGCAGTTCTTC
j_call: TRBJ1-1; d_call: NA; v_call: TRBV12-3/TRBV12-4; clone_size: NA; cdr3_aa: CASSRGHPEAFF; cdr3_nt: TGTGCCAGCAGCCGAGGACACCCTGAAGCTTTCTTT
j_call: TRBJ1-2; d_call: TRBD1; v_call: TRBV7-9; clone_size: NA; cdr3_aa: CASSFLGQDPTNYGYTF; cdr3_nt: TGTGCCAGCAGCTTTCTTGGACAGGATCCAACCAATTATGGCTACACCTTC
j_call: TRBJ2-7; d_call: TRBD2; v_call: TRBV7-2; clone_size: NA; cdr3_aa: CASSFFGRASEQYF; cdr3_nt: TGTGCCAGCAGCTTTTTCGGGAGGGCGAGCGAGCAGTACTTC
j_call: TRBJ1-1; d_call: NA; v_call: TRBV5-1; clone_size: NA; cdr3_aa: CASSLEPGLAEAFF; cdr3_nt: TGCGCCAGCAGCTTGGAACCGGGGTTGGCCGAAGCTTTCTTT
j_call: TRBJ2-7; d_call: TRBD1; v_call: TRBV9; clone_size: NA; cdr3_aa: CASSVAGGVGEQYF; cdr3_nt: TGTGCCAGCAGCGTGGCAGGGGGCGTGGGGGAGCAGTACTTC
j_call: TRBJ2-2; d_call: TRBD2; v_call: TRBV7-8; clone_size: NA; cdr3_aa: CASSPGTRATGELFF; cdr3_nt: TGTGCCAGCAGCCCCGGGACTAGGGCCACCGGGGAGCTGTTTTTT
j_call: TRBJ2-3; d_call: TRBD1; v_call: TRBV13; clone_size: NA; cdr3_aa: CASSTRQGSDTQYF; cdr3_nt: TGTGCCAGCAGCACTAGACAGGGATCAGATACGCAGTATTTT
j_call: TRBJ2-1; d_call: NA; v_call: TRBV5-1; clone_size: NA; cdr3_aa: CASSLVDSSNEQFF; cdr3_nt: TGCGCCAGCAGCTTGGTCGACAGTAGCAATGAGCAGTTCTTC
j_call: TRBJ2-3; d_call: TRBD2; v_call: TRBV7-2; clone_size: NA; cdr3_aa: CASSLGSGGSTDTQYF; cdr3_nt: TGTGCCAGCAGCTTAGGAAGCGGGGGGAGCACAGATACGCAGTATTTT
j_call: TRBJ1-2; d_call: NA; v_call: TRBV28; clone_size: NA; cdr3_aa: CASKPAWKGAIYGYTF; cdr3_nt: TGTGCCAGCAAACCGGCATGGAAAGGGGCTATCTATGGCTACACCTTC
j_call: TRBJ1-4; d_call: TRBD1; v_call: TRBV28; clone_size: NA; cdr3_aa: CATAGQDLEKLFF; cdr3_nt: TGTGCCACCGCGGGACAGGACCTTGAAAAACTGTTTTTT
j_call: TRBJ2-3; d_call: NA; v_call: TRBV2; clone_size: NA; cdr3_aa: CASRPSNLGGTTDTQYF; cdr3_nt: TGTGCCAGCAGACCATCTAATTTGGGCGGGACGACAGATACGCAGTATTTT
j_call: TRBJ2-7; d_call: TRBD2; v_call: TRBV6-4; clone_size: NA; cdr3_aa: CASLGLAGRYEQYF; cdr3_nt: TGTGCCAGTCTCGGACTAGCGGGGAGATACGAGCAGTACTTC
j_call: TRBJ2-1; d_call: NA; v_call: TRBV9; clone_size: NA; cdr3_aa: CASSFRAGDDYNEQFF; cdr3_nt: TGTGCCAGCAGCTTCCGAGCAGGGGACGACTACAATGAGCAGTTCTTC
j_call: TRBJ2-3; d_call: NA; v_call: TRBV6-5; clone_size: NA; cdr3_aa: CASRTGGDSRSQYF; cdr3_nt: TGTGCCAGCAGAACCGGAGGGGACAGCCGATCGCAGTATTTT
j_call: TRBJ2-5; d_call: TRBD2; v_call: TRBV3-1/TRBV3-2; clone_size: NA; cdr3_aa: CASSQSGGRRETQYF; cdr3_nt: TGTGCCAGCAGCCAATCGGGGGGGCGCCGGGAGACCCAGTACTTC